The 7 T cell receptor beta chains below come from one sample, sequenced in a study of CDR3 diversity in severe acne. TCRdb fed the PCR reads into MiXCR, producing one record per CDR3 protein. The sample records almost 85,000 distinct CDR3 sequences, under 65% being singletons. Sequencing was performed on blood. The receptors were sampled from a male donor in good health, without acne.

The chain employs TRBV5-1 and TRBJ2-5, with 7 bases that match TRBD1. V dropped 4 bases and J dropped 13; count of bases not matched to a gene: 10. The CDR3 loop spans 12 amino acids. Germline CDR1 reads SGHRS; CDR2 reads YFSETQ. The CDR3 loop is CASSEPTGFRYF. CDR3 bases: TGCGCCAGCAGCGAACCGACAGGGTTCAGGTACTTC.

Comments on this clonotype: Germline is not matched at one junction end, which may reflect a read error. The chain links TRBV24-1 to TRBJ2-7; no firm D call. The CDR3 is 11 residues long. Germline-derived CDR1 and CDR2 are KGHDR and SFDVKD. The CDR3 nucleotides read TGTACCACCAGTGATTACGACGAGCAGTACTTC. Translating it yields CTTSDYDEQYF.

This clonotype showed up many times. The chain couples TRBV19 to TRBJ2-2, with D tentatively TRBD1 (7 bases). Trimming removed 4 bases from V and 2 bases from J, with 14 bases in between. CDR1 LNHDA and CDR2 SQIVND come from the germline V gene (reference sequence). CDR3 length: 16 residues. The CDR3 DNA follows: TGTGCCAGTAGTAGGGGCGGGACAGCCAACACCGGGGAGCTGTTTTTT. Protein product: CASSRGGTANTGELFF.

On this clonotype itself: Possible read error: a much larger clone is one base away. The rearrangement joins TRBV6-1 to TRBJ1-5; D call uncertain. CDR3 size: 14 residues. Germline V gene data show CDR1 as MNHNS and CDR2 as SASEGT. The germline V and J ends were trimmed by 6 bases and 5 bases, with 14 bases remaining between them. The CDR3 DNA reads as TGTGCCAGCAGAGAACAGCACGCAGATCAGCCCCAGCATTTT. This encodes CASREQHADQPQHF.

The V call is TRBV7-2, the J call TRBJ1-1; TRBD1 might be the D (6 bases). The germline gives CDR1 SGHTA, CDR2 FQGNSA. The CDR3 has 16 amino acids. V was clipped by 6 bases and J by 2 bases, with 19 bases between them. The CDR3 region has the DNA TGTGCCAGCAGTCCCAGGGGAGGGGTTTCTAACACTGAAGCTTTCTTT. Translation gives CASSPRGGVSNTEAFF.

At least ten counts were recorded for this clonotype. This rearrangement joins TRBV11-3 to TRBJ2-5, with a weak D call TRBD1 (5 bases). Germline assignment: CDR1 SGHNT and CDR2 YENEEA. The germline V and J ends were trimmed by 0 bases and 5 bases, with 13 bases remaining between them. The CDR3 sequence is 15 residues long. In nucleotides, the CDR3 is TGTGCCAGCAGCTTAGAGGGCAGGGCTGGGGAGACCCAGTACTTC. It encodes CASSLEGRAGETQYF.

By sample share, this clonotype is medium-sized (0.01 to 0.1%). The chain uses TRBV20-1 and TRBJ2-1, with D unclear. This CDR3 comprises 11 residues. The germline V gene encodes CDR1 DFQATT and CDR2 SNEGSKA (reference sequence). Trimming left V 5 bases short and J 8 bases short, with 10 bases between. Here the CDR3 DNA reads TGCAGTGCTTCTAGATTCGATGAGCAGTTCTTC. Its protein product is CSASRFDEQFF.